This T cell receptor (beta chain) was profiled in a study of regulatory T cells in long-lasting Graves disease. Regarding time point: newly diagnosed GD, antithyroid drugs for less than 3 months. From RNA extracted from PBMCs, the TCR library was made. The V gene lost 1 base and the J gene lost 2 bases, with 9 bases spanning the gap. The CDR3 is made up of 14 amino acids. Germline V gene data show CDR1 as SGHDT and CDR2 as YYEEEE. In this sample, this clonotype turned up many times. Building of the TCR beta libraries involved iRepertoire HTBI primers and Arm-PCR of CDR3 regions. Each CDR3 protein gets one entry after TCRdb re-called the multiplex PCR reads with MiXCR. This sample has about 220,000 distinct CDR3 sequences; approximately 16% occur once, and the top ten carry approximately 24%.

Specimen: peripheral blood mononuclear cells (PBMCs), collected at new diagnosis, from a patient treated with antithyroid drugs. The origin of this receptor is a female donor with Graves disease. The chain couples TRBV5-6 to TRBJ1-1; TRBD1 might be the D (6 bases). The CDR3 is CASSLWGPNTEAFF. The CDR3 DNA reads as TGTGCCAGCAGCTTGTGGGGGCCCAACACTGAAGCTTTCTTT.